This TCR beta chain was recovered during a study of blood T cell repertoires in COVID-19. Overall study context: PBMCs, B-cell-depleted T cells, or T cells were the source of the cDNA or gDNA that made up the material.

In the original processing: Counts of nucleated cells, estimated from reference gene primer amplification, were obtained. The method was immunoSEQ multiplex PCR; TCRdb's version includes in-frame clones alone and lacks a portion of them. V and J calls and clone size are those listed in that table; D and trimming were worked out from the DNA. Found here are 180,000 or so clones, roughly 81% of them singletons; the top ten hold about 11%. Seattle's cohort entered during active infection and was followed longitudinally. V was cut by 2 bases and J by 7 bases, with 11 bases left in between. There are 13 residues in the CDR3. From germline, CDR1 is MNHEY and CDR2 SVGAGI.

The sample taken for sequencing was peripheral blood. The chain links TRBV6-5 to TRBJ1-2, with D maybe TRBD1 (5 bases). The sequence derives from a woman between 40 and 50 years old with COVID-19, enrolled during active disease. CDR3 protein: CASSYAQGLGYTF. The CDR3 coding sequence is TGTGCCAGCAGTTACGCCCAGGGTCTTGGCTACACCTTC.